What follows are 14 T cell receptor beta chains derived from one specimen sequenced in a study of blood T cell repertoires in COVID-19. The assay was immunoSEQ multiplex PCR, and TCRdb's table has in-frame clones only and misses some. This table has over 200,000 clones, roughly 80% appearing once. The sequencing input was peripheral blood. The receptors derive from a woman of 80 years or more with active or convalescent COVID-19.

This clone came up a few times. The chain is built from TRBV19 and TRBJ2-2; D gene uncertain. V lost 2 bases to trimming and J lost 4 bases, with 5 bases between them. The germline CDR1 and CDR2 sequences are LNHDA and SQIVND (reference sequence). The CDR3 extends over 13 amino acids. CDR3: CASSIRVTGELFF. The CDR3 nucleotides read TGTGCCAGTAGTATACGGGTCACCGGGGAGCTGTTTTTT.

This clone is a singleton in its sample. CDR3 residues: CASSRTSGDETQYF. The CDR3 bases are TGCGCCAGCAGCCGGACTAGCGGGGATGAGACCCAGTACTTC. The V and J genes are TRBV5-1 and TRBJ2-5; 12 bases are a match to TRBD2. Germline CDR1 and CDR2: SGHRS and YFSETQ. This CDR3 is built from 14 residues. Losses at the gene ends were 4 bases for V and 5 bases for J; bases not matched to a gene: 3.

V usage is TRBV30 and J usage is TRBJ1-1, with 12 bases aligning to TRBD1. Germline V gene lookup returns CDR1 GTSNPN and CDR2 SVGIG (reference sequence). This CDR3 comprises 15 residues. J lost 3 bases, V lost 4 bases, and 6 bases had no gene match. The CDR3 nucleotides are TGTGCCTGGATGCGGGGACAGGGGGCTCACACTGAAGCTTTCTTT. Protein: CAWMRGQGAHTEAFF.

The chain combines TRBV28 with TRBJ1-4, with 7 nucleotides matching TRBD1. Germline CDR1 reads MDHEN; CDR2 reads SYDVKM. The CDR3 runs 14 residues. Germline trimming cut 4 bases from V and 1 base from J; bases unmatched to any gene: 0. The CDR3 loop reads CASSSGGTNEKLFF. In DNA, the CDR3 is TGTGCCAGCAGTTCAGGGGGAACTAATGAAAAACTGTTTTTT.

The chain employs TRBV5-1 and TRBJ1-5, with D perhaps matching TRBD1 (5 bases). Germline-derived CDR1 and CDR2 are SGHRS and YFSETQ. The CDR3 consists of 13 residues. Trimming took 4 bases from V and 10 from J, leaving 15 bases between them. This chain's CDR3 is CASSLEGASPQHF. The CDR3 nucleotides are TGCGCCAGCAGCCTGGAAGGGGCATCTCCCCAGCATTTT.

This clone was seen a few times. The chain couples TRBV5-4 to TRBJ1-1; TRBD1 agrees at 7 bases. From germline, CDR1 is SGHNT and CDR2 YYREEE (reference sequence). V trimming: 4 bases; J trimming: 4 bases; junction bases outside the gene matches: 7. The CDR3 is made up of 14 amino acids. CDR3 loop: CASSPTGVSTEAFF. DNA of the CDR3: TGTGCCAGCAGCCCTACAGGGGTAAGCACTGAAGCTTTCTTT. The full variable domain, its missing parts supplied by reference TRBV5-4 and TRBJ1-1, is ETGVTQSPTHLIKTRGQQVTLRCSSQSGHNTVSWYQQALGQGPQFIFQYYREEENGRGNFPPRFSGLQFPNYSSELNVNALELDDSALYLCASSPTGVSTEAFFGQGTRLTVV.

This sequence joins TRBV6-2 or TRBV6-3 and TRBJ1-2; D might be TRBD1 (5 bases). Germline V gene sequence: CDR1 MNHEY, CDR2 SVGEGT. With 4 bases removed from V and 7 bases from J, the gap between germline ends came to 13 bases. CDR3 length: 13 amino acids. DNA of the CDR3: TGTGCCAGCAGTTTCGATCTGGGGCCTGGCTACACCTTC. It codes for CASSFDLGPGYTF.

V usage is TRBV19 and J usage is TRBJ2-2; no clear D gene. The germline V gene encodes CDR1 LNHDA and CDR2 SQIVND (reference sequence). This CDR3 comprises 16 residues. The germline V and J ends were trimmed by 3 bases and 0 bases, with 11 bases remaining between them. CDR3: CASSMSPGSNTGELFF. The DNA for the CDR3 is TGTGCCAGTAGTATGAGTCCAGGTTCGAACACCGGGGAGCTGTTTTTT.

The chain has TRBV27 and TRBJ2-3; 9 bases are a match to TRBD2. The CDR3 extends over 14 amino acids. V trimming: 8 bases; J trimming: 4 bases; junction bases outside the gene matches: 7. Germline CDR1 and CDR2: MNHEY and SMNVEV (reference sequence). The CDR3 reads CASGSGRRADTQYF. The CDR3 DNA reads as TGTGCCAGCGGTAGCGGGAGACGGGCAGATACGCAGTATTTT.

This clone was picked up a small number of times. The V and J genes are TRBV4-2 and TRBJ2-4; D is ambiguous. Germline V gene lookup returns CDR1 LGHNA and CDR2 YNFKEQ. V was pared by 3 bases and J by 7 bases, with 13 bases between. CDR3 length equals 14 residues. The CDR3 sequence: CASSQSIYVNIQYF. The CDR3 DNA is TGTGCCAGCAGCCAGAGCATCTATGTCAACATTCAGTACTTC.

The chain employs TRBV19 and TRBJ2-7; 10 bases are shared with TRBD1. The CDR3 sequence is 15 residues long. Trimming removed 6 bases from V and 3 bases from J; junction bases left unmatched: 8. Germline V gene data show CDR1 as LNHDA and CDR2 as SQIVND (reference sequence). CDR3 loop: CASSLGGTGVYEQYF. For the CDR3, the DNA is TGTGCCAGTAGCTTGGGGGGGACAGGGGTCTACGAGCAGTACTTC.

The V and J genes are TRBV10-1 and TRBJ1-6, with 7 bases matching TRBD1. The CDR3 extends over 14 amino acids. The junction had 9 bases not matched to a gene; V was cut back by 6 bases and J by 10 bases. The germline gives CDR1 WNHNN, CDR2 SYGVQD (reference sequence). CDR3 nucleotide sequence: TGCGCCAGCAGGAACAGGGGTCGGGGATCACCCCTCCACTTT. It yields the protein CASRNRGRGSPLHF.

The chain combines TRBV5-1 with TRBJ2-7; 9 nucleotides line up with TRBD2. The trim removed 0 bases at V and 3 bases at J, leaving 4 bases unmatched. This CDR3 spans 15 amino acids. Germline V gene lookup returns CDR1 SGHRS and CDR2 YFSETQ. The CDR3 is CASSLGSGRLYEQYF. The CDR3 nucleotides are TGCGCCAGCAGCTTGGGAAGCGGGAGGCTCTACGAGCAGTACTTC.

The sample holds one count of this clone. This chain joins TRBV4-1 and TRBJ2-7, with TRBD2 matching 10 bases. V shed 1 base, J shed 3 bases, and the junction held 3 bases outside the gene matches. Germline V lookup: CDR1 MGHRA, CDR2 YSYEKL. The CDR3 is 15 amino acids. The CDR3 nucleotides read TGCGCCAGCAGCCAAGGGCTAGCGGGAGACTACGAGCAGTACTTC. It encodes CASSQGLAGDYEQYF.